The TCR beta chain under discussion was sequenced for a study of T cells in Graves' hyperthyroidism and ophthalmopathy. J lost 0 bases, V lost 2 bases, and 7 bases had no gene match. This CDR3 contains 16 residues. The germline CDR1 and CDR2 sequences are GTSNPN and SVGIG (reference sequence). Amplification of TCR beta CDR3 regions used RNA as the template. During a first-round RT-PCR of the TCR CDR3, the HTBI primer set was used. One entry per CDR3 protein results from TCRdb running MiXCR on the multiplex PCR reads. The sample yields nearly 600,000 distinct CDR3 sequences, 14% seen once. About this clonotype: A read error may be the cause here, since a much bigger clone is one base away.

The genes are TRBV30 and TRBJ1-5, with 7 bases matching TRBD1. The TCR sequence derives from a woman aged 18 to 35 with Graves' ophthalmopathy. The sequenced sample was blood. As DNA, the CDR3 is TGTGCCTGGAGTCCTGGGGACAGTACTAGCAATCAGCCCCAGCATTTT. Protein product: CAWSPGDSTSNQPQHF.